This TCR beta chain was retrieved from a study of OX40 agonist ivuxolimab in advanced cancers. Study overall: From roughly 20 to 79 years was the age range, with a mean of around 60 years, and around 84% were male.

This clone was recorded a few times. As yet, its antigen is unknown. TCRdb's table, derived via immunoSEQ multiplex PCR, lists solely in-frame clones and lacks some. Of about 51,000 clones in the sample, around 82% were seen once. No patient had autoimmune disease or received systemic immunosuppression. Regarding the study as a whole: At 0.1 to 3.0 mg/kg, CD4+ and CD8+ blood T cells expanded clonally by week 6.

The sequencing here drew on CD4+ or CD8+ T cells sorted from blood, taken in a trial of the OX40 agonist ivuxolimab. This TCR derives from an adult with an advanced solid tumor such as melanoma, head and neck, liver or kidney cancer.

This chain's CDR3 is CASSSTADTQYF. The CDR3 nucleotides are TGTGCCAGCAGCTCGACAGCAGATACGCAGTATTTT. The chain has TRBV11-2 and TRBJ2-3, with D possibly being TRBD1 (5 bases). Germline V gene lookup returns CDR1 SGHAT and CDR2 FQNNGV. The CDR3 spans 12 residues. V lost 4 bases, J lost 4 bases, and 6 bases lay in between.